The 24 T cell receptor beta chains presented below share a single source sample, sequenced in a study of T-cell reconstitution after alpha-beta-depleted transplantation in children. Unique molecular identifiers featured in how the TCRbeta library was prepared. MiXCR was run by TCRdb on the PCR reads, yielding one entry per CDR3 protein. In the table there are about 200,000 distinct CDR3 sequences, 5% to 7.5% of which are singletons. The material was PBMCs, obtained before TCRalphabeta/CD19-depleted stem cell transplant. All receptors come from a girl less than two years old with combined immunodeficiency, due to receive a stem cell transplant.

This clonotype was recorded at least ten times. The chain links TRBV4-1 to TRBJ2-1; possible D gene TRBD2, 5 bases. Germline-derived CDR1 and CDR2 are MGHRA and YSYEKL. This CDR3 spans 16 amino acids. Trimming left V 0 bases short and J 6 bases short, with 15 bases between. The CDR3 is CASSQDPPGLRNEQFF. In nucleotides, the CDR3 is TGCGCCAGCAGCCAAGATCCCCCTGGACTGCGCAATGAGCAGTTCTTC.

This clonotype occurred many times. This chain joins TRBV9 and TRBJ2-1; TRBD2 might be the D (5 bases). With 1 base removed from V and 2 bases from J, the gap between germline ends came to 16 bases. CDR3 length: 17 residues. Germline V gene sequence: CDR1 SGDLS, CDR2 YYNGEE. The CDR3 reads CASSVFSRRATYNEQFF. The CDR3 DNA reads TGTGCCAGCAGCGTATTTTCACGGCGGGCGACCTACAATGAGCAGTTCTTC.

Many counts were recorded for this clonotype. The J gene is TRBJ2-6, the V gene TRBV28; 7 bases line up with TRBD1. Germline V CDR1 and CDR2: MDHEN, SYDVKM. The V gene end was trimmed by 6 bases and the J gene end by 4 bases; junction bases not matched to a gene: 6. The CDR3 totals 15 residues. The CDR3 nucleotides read TGTGCCAGCAGCCCCGACAGGGTCGGGGCCAACGTCCTGACTTTC. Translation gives CASSPDRVGANVLTF.

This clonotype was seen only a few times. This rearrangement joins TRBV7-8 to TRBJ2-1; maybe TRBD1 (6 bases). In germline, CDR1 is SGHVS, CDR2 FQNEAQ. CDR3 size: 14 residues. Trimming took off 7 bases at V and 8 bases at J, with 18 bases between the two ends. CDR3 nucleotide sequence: TGTGCCAGCACCCGAGAGGGGGTAATTGATGAGCAGTTCTTC. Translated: CASTREGVIDEQFF.

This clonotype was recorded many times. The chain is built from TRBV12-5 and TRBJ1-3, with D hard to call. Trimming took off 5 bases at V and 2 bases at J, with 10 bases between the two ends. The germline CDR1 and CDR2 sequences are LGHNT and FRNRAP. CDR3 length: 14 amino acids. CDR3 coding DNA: TGTGCTAGTGGTCTACCCACGCCTGGAAACACCATATATTTT. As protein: CASGLPTPGNTIYF. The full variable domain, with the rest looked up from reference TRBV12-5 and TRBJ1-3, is DARVTQTPRHKVTEMGQEVTMRCQPILGHNTVFWYRQTMMQGLELLAYFRNRAPLDDSGMPKDRFSAEMPDATLATLKIQPSEPRDSAVYFCASGLPTPGNTIYFGEGSWLTVV.

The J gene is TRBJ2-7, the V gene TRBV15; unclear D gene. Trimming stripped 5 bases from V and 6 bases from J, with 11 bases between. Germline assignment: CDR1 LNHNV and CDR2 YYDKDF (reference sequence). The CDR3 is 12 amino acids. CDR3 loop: CATSGSPAEQYF. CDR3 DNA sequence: TGTGCCACCAGCGGATCGCCCGCCGAGCAGTACTTC.

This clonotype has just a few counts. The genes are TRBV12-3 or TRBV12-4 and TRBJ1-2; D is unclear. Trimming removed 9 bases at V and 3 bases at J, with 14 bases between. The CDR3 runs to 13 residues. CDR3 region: CASGMTEDYGYTF. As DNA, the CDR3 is TGTGCCAGTGGGATGACGGAGGACTATGGCTACACCTTC.

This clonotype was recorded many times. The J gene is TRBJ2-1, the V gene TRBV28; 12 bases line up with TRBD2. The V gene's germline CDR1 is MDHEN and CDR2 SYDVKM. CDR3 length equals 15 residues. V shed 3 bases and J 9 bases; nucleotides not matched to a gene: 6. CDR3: CASSFRGLAGSEQFF. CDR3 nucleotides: TGTGCCAGCAGTTTCCGAGGACTAGCGGGATCTGAGCAGTTCTTC. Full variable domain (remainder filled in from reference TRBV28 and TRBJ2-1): DVKVTQSSRYLVKRTGEKVFLECVQDMDHENMFWYRQDPGLGLRLIYFSYDVKMKEKGDIPEGYSVSREKKERFSLILESASTNQTSMYLCASSFRGLAGSEQFFGPGTRLTVL.

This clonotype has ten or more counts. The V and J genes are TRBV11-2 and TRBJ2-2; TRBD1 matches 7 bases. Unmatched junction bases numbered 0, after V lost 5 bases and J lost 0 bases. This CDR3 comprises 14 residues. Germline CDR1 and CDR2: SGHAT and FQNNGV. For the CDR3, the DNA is TGTGCCAGCAGCCAGGGGGCGAACACCGGGGAGCTGTTTTTT. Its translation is CASSQGANTGELFF.

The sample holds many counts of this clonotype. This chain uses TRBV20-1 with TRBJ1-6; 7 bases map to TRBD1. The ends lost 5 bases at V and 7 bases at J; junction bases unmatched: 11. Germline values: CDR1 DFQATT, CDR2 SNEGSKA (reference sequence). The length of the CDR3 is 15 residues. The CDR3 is CSAEGTANANSPLHF. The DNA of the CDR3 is TGCAGTGCTGAAGGGACAGCCAACGCGAATTCACCCCTCCACTTT.

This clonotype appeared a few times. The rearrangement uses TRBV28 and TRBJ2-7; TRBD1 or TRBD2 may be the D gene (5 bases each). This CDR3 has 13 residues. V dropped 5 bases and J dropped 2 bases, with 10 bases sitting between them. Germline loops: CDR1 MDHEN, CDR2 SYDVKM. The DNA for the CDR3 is TGTGCCAGCAGTCGGGACGCCCCCTACGAGCAGTACTTC. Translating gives CASSRDAPYEQYF.

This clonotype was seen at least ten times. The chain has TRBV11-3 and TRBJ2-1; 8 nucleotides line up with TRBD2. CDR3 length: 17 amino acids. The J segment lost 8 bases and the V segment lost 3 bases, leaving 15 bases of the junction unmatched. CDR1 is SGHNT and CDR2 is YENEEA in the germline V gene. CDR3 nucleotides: TGTGCCAGCAGCTTCCTCTGGAGCGGGGGCAAGGTATATGAGCAGTTCTTC. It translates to CASSFLWSGGKVYEQFF.

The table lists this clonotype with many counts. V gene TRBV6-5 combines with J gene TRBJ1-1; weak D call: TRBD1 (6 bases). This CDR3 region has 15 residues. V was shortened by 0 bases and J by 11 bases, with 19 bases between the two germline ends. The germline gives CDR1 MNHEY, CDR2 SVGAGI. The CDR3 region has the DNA TGTGCCAGCAGTTACTCTCCCTCGGGGGCTAGTGGCGCTTTCTTT. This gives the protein CASSYSPSGASGAFF.

CDR3 DNA sequence: TGTGCCTGGACCCCAAGGGGGGCCAGCAATCAGCCCCAGCATTTT. Amino acid sequence: CAWTPRGASNQPQHF. The V gene is TRBV30, the J gene TRBJ1-5; perhaps TRBD1 as D (6 bases). Germline V gene sequence: CDR1 GTSNPN, CDR2 SVGIG (reference sequence). The ends were cut back, 4 bases at V and 1 base at J, with 14 bases in the middle. This CDR3 is built from 15 residues.

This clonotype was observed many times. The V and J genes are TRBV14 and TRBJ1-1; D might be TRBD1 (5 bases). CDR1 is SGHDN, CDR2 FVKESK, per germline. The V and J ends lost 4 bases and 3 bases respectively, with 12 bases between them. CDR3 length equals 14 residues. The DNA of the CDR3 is TGTGCCAGCAGCCCCCTATGGGGGTACACTGAAGCTTTCTTT. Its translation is CASSPLWGYTEAFF.

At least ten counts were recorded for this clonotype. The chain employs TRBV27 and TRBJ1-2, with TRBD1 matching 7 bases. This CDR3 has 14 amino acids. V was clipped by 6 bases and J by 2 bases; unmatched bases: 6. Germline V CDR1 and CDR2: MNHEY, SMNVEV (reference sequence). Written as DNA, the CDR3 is TGTGCCAGCAGAAAGGGGGCTGTCAACTATGGCTACACCTTC. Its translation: CASRKGAVNYGYTF.

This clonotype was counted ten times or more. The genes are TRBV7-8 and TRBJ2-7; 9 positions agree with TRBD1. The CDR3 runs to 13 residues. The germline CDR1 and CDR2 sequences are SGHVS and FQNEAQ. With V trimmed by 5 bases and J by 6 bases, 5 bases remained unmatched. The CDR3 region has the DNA TGTGCCAGCAGCGGGGGACAGGGCGGCGAGCAGTACTTC. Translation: CASSGGQGGEQYF.

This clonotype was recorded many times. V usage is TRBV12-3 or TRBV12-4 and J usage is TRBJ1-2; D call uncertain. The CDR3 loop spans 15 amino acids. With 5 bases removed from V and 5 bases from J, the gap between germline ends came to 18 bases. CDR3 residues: CASSPPFPSVYGYTF. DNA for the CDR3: TGTGCCAGCAGTCCTCCTTTTCCCAGTGTATATGGCTACACCTTC.

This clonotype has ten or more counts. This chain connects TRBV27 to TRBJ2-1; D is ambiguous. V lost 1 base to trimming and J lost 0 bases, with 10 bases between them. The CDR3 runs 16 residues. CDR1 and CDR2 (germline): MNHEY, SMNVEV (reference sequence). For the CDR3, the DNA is TGTGCCAGCAGTTTATACGTCGCTTACTCCTACAATGAGCAGTTCTTC. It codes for CASSLYVAYSYNEQFF.

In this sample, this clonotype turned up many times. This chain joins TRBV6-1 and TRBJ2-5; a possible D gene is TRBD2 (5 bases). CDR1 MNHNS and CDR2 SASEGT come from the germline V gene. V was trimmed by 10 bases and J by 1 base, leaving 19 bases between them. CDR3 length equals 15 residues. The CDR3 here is CATREERGRQETQYF. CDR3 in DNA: TGTGCCACTCGGGAAGAACGGGGTCGCCAAGAGACCCAGTACTTC.

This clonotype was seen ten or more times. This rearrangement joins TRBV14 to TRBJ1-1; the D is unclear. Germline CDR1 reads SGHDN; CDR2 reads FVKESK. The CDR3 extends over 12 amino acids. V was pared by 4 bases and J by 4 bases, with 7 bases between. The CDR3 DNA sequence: TGTGCCAGCAGCCGCCGCCTCACTGAAGCTTTCTTT. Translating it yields CASSRRLTEAFF.

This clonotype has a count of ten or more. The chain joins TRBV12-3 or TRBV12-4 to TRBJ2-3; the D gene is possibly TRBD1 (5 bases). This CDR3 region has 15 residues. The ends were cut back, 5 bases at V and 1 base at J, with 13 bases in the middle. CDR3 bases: TGTGCCAGCAGTGAAACAGGATGGGGCACAGATACGCAGTATTTT. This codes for CASSETGWGTDTQYF.

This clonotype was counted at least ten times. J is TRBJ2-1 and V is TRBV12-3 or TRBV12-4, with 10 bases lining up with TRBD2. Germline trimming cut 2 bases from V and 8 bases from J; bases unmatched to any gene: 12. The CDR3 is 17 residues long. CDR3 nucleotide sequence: TGTGCCAGCAGTTTAAATGGGCTAGCGGGAGAGTTAGATGAGCAGTTCTTC. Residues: CASSLNGLAGELDEQFF.

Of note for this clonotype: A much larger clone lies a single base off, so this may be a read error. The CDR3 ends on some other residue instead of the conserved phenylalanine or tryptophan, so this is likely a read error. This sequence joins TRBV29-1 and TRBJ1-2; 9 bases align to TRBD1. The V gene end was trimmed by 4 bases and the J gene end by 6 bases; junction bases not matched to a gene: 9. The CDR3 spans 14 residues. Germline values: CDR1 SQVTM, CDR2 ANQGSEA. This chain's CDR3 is CSVVLMGQGNGYTS. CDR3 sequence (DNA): TGCAGCGTTGTGTTGATGGGACAGGGCAATGGCTACACCTCC.